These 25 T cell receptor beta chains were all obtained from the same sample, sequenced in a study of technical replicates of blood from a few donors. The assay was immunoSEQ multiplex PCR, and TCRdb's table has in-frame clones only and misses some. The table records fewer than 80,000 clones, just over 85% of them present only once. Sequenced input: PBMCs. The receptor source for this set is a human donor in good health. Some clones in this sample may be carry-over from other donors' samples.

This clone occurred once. This CDR3 reads CASRLAGGEDTQYF. CDR3 DNA sequence: TGTGCCAGTAGACTAGCGGGAGGGGAAGATACGCAGTATTTT. The rearrangement uses TRBV19 and TRBJ2-3; the match to TRBD2 covers 13 bases. The CDR3 has 14 residues. Germline V gene sequence: CDR1 LNHDA, CDR2 SQIVND (reference sequence). The junction had 2 bases not matched to a gene; V was cut back by 6 bases and J by 5 bases.

CDR3 DNA: TGTGCCAGAGATAAGCCGGGGACACACTGGCCTGAAGCTTTCTTT. Protein: CARDKPGTHWPEAFF. V is TRBV7-3 and J is TRBJ1-1, with D maybe TRBD1 (6 bases). V lost 9 bases to trimming and J lost 6 bases, with 23 bases between them. CDR1 SGHTA and CDR2 FQGTGA come from the germline V gene. The length of the CDR3 is 15 residues.

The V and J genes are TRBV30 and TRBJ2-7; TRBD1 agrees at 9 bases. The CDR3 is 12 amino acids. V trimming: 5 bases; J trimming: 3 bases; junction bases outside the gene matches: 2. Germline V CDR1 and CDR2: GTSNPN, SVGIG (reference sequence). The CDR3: CAWGDRVYEQYF. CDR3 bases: TGTGCCTGGGGGGACAGGGTCTACGAGCAGTACTTC.

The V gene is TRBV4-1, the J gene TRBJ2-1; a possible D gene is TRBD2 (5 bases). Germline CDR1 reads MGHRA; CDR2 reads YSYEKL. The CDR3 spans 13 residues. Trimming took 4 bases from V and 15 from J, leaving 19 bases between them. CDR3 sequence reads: CASSPELLGDAFF. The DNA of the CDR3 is TGCGCCAGCAGCCCCGAACTGTTGGGAGATGCGTTCTTC.

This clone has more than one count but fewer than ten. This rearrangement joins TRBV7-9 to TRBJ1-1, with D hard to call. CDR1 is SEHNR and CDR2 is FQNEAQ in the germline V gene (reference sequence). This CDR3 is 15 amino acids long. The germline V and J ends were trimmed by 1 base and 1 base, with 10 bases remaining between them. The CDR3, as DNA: TGTGCCAGCAGCTTAGTCGACAATTCGAACACTGAAGCTTTCTTT. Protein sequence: CASSLVDNSNTEAFF.

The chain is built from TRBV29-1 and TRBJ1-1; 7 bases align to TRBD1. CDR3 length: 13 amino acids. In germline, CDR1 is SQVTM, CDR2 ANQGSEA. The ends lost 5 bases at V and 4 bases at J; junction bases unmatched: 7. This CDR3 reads CSVLGGGGTEAFF. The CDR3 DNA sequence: TGCAGCGTTTTAGGGGGCGGCGGCACTGAAGCTTTCTTT.

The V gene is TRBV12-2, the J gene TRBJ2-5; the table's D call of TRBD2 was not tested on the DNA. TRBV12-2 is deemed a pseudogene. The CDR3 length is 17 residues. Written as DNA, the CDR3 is TGTGCAAGTCGCTCCGGACTAGCGGCCCTGGACCAAGAGACCCAGTACTTC. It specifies CASRSGLAALDQETQYF.

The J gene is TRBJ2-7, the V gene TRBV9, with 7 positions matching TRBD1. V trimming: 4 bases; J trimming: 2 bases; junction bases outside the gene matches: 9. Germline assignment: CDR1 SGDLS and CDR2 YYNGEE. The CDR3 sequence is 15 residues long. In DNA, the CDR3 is TGTGCCAGCAGCCTCTCGACAGGGTCGCCCTACGAGCAGTACTTC. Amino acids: CASSLSTGSPYEQYF.

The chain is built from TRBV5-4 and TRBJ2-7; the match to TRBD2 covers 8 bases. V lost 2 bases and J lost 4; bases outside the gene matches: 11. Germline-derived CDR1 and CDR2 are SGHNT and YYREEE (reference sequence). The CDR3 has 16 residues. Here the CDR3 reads CASSFGSRGGAYEQYF. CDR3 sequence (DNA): TGTGCCAGCAGCTTTGGTTCCCGGGGGGGCGCTTACGAGCAGTACTTC.

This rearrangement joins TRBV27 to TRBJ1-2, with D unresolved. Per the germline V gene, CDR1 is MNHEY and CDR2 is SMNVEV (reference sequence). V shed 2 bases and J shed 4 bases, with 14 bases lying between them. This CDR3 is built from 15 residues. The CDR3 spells CASSLNPGSVYGYTF. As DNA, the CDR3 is TGTGCCAGCAGTTTAAATCCGGGGTCAGTCTATGGCTACACCTTC.

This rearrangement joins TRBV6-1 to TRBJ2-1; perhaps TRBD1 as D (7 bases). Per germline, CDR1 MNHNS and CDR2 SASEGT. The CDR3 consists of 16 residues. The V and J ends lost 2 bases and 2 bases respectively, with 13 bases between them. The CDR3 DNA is TGTGCCAGCAGTGAAAGGCGGGACAGACCCTACAATGAGCAGTTCTTC. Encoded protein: CASSERRDRPYNEQFF.

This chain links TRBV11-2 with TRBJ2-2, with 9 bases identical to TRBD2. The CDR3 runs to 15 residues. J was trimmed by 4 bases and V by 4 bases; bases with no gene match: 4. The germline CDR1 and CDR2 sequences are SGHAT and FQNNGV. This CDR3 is CASSYSGGFTGELFF. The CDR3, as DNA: TGTGCCAGCAGCTATAGCGGGGGCTTCACCGGGGAGCTGTTTTTT.

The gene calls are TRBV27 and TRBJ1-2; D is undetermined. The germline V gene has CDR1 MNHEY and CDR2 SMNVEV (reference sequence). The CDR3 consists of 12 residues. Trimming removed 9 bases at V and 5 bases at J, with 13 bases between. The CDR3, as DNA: TGTGCCAGTCGAGAATCGCCATATGGCTACACCTTC. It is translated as CASRESPYGYTF.

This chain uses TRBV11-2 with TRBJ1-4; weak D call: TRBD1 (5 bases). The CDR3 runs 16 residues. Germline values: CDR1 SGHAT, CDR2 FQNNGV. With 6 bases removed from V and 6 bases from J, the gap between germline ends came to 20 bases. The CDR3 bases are TGTGCCAGCAGTTTGATAACCGGGGGTGGCGATGAAAAACTGTTTTTT. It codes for CASSLITGGGDEKLFF.

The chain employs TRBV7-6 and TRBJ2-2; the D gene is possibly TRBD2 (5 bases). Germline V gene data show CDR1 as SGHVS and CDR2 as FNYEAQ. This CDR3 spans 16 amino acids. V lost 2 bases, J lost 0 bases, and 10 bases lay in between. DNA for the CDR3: TGTGCCAGCAGCTTAATTGCGGGTCCGAACACCGGGGAGCTGTTTTTT. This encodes CASSLIAGPNTGELFF. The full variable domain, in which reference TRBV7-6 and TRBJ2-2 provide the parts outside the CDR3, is GAGVSQSPRYKVTKRGQDVALRCDPISGHVSLYWYRQALGQGPEFLTYFNYEAQQDKSGLPNDRFSAERPEGSISTLTIQRTEQRDSAMYRCASSLIAGPNTGELFFGEGSRLTVL.

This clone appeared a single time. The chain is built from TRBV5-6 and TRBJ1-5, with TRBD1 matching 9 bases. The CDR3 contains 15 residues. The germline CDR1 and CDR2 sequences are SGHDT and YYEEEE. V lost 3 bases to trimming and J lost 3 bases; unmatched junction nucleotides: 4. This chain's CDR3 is CASSSGQGYNQPQHF. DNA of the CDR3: TGTGCCAGCAGCTCGGGACAGGGATACAATCAGCCCCAGCATTTT.

For the CDR3, the DNA is TGTGCCAGCAGCCTCACCCAGACAGGCGAAGCTTTCTTT. Translated: CASSLTQTGEAFF. The gene calls are TRBV7-9 and TRBJ1-1; weak D call: TRBD1 (6 bases). CDR3 length: 13 residues. Germline V gene data show CDR1 as SEHNR and CDR2 as FQNEAQ (reference sequence). Between the trimmed V and J ends, which lost 5 bases and 8 bases, there was a span of 15 bases.

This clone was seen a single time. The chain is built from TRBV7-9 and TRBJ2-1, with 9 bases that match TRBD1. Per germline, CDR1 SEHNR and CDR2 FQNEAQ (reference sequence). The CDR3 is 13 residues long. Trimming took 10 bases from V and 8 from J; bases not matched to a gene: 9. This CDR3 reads CATIQGARDEQFF. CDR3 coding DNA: TGTGCCACCATACAGGGGGCGCGGGATGAGCAGTTCTTC.

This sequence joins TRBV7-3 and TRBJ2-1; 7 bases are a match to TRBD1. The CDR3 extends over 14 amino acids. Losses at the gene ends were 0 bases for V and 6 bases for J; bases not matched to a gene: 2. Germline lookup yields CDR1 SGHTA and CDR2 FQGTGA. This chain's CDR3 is CASSLTGTVNEQFF. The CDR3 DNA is TGTGCCAGCAGCTTAACCGGGACAGTCAATGAGCAGTTCTTC.

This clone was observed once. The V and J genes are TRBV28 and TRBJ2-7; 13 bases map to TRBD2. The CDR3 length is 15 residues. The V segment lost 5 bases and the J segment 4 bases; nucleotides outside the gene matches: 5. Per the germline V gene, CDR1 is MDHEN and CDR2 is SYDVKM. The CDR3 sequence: CASSPSLAGGYEQYF. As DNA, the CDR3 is TGTGCCAGCAGTCCCTCACTAGCGGGAGGGTACGAGCAGTACTTC.

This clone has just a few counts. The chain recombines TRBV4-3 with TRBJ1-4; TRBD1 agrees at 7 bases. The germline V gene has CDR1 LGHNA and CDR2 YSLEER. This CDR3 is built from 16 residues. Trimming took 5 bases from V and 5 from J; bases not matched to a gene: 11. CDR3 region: CASSANPQGGNEKLFF. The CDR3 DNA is TGCGCCAGCAGCGCAAACCCTCAGGGGGGAAATGAAAAACTGTTTTTT.

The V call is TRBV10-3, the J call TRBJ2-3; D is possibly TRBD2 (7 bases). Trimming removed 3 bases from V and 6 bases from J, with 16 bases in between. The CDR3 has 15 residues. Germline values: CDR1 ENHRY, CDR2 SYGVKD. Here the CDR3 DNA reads TGTGCCATCAGTGATGGGGGGGGGCTCCTGGATACGCAGTATTTT. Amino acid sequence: CAISDGGGLLDTQYF.

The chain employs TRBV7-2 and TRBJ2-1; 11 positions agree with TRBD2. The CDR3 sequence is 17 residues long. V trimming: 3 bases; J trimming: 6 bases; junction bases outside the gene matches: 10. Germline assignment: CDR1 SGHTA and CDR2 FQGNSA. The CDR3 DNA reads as TGTGCCAGCAGCTTGTTACTAGCGGGAGACGGCTTCAATGAGCAGTTCTTC. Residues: CASSLLLAGDGFNEQFF. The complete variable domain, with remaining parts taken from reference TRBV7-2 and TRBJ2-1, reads GAGVSQSPSNKVTEKGKDVELRCDPISGHTALYWYRQSLGQGLEFLIYFQGNSAPDKSGLPSDRFSAERTGGSVSTLTIQRTQQEDSAVYLCASSLLLAGDGFNEQFFGPGTRLTVL.

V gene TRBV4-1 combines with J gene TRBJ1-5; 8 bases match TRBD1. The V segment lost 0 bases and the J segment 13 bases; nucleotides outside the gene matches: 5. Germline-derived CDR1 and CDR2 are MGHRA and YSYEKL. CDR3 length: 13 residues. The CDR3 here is CASSQDRDRLQHF. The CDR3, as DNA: TGCGCCAGCAGCCAAGATAGGGACAGGCTGCAGCATTTT.

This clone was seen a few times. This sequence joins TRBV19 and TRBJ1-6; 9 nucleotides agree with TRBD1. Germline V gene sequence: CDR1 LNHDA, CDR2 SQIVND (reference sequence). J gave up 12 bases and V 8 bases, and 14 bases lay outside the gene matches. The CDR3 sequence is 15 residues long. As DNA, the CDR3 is TGTGCCAGTGGAACCGGGACAGGGCCGTGGGGACCCCTCCACTTT. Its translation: CASGTGTGPWGPLHF.